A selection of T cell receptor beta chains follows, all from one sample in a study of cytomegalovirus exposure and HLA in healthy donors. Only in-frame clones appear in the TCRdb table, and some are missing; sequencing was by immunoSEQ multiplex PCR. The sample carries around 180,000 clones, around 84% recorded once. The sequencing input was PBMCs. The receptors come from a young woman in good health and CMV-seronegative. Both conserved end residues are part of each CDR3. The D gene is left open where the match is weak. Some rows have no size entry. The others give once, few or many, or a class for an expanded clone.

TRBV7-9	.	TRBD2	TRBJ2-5	CASSLAWREGAETQYF	TGTGCCAGCAGCTTAGCCTGGCGGGAGGGAGCAGAGACCCAGTACTTC
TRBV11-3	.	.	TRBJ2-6	CASSSNRVSGANVLTF	TGTGCCAGCAGCTCAAACAGGGTCTCTGGGGCCAACGTCCTGACTTTC
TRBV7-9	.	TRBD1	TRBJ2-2	CSSSLARGQVTGELFF	TGTTCCAGCAGCTTAGCGCGCGGACAGGTGACCGGGGAGCTGTTTTTT
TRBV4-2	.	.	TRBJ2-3	CASSHFSDRTPTDTQYF	TGTGCCAGCAGCCACTTCTCCGACAGGACCCCAACAGATACGCAGTATTTT
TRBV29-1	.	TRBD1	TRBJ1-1	CSVLGQANTEAFF	TGCAGCGTGTTGGGACAGGCGAACACTGAAGCTTTCTTT
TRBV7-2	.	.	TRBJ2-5	CASSPQQETQYF	TGTGCCAGCAGCCCACAGCAAGAGACCCAGTACTTC
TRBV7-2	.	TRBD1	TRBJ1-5	CASSTGQGLNQPQHF	TGTGCCAGCAGCACGGGACAGGGGCTAAATCAGCCCCAGCATTTT
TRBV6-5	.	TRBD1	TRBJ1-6	CASSYSGGQRNSPLHF	TGTGCCAGCAGTTACTCAGGGGGACAGAGGAATTCACCCCTCCACTTT
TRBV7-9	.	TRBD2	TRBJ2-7	CASSPRTSGYYAEQYF	TGTGCCAGCAGCCCAAGGACTAGCGGGTACTACGCAGAGCAGTACTTC
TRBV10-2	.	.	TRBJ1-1	CASSAGVITEAFF	TGCGCCAGCAGTGCGGGGGTAATCACTGAAGCTTTCTTT
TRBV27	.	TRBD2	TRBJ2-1	CASSPWTSGSINEQFF	TGTGCCAGCAGTCCGTGGACTAGCGGGAGTATAAATGAGCAGTTCTTC
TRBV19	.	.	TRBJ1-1	CASSISENTEAFF	TGTGCCAGTAGTATTTCAGAAAACACTGAAGCTTTCTTT
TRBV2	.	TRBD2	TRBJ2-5	CASRRLAGDQETQYF	TGTGCCAGCAGAAGACTAGCGGGGGATCAAGAGACCCAGTACTTC
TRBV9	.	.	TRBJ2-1	CASSVSSGQTSYNEQFF	TGTGCCAGCAGCGTCTCCTCCGGACAGACCTCCTACAATGAGCAGTTCTTC
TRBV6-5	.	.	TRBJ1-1	CASSEAVNTEAFF	TGTGCCAGCAGTGAAGCTGTGAACACTGAAGCTTTCTTT
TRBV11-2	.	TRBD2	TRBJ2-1	CASSSSGRTVLEQFF	TGTGCCAGCAGCTCTAGCGGGAGGACTGTTCTTGAGCAGTTCTTC
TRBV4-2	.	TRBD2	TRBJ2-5	CASSFRLAGAKETQYF	TGTGCCAGCAGCTTCCGACTAGCGGGGGCCAAAGAGACCCAGTACTTC
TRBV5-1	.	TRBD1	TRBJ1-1	CASRGTPRDRGPGTEAFF	TGCGCCAGCAGAGGAACCCCTCGGGACAGGGGCCCAGGAACTGAAGCTTTCTTT
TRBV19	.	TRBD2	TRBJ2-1	CASSMGGLAPNNEQFF	TGTGCCAGTAGTATGGGAGGACTAGCGCCAAACAATGAGCAGTTCTTC
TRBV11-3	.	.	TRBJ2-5	CASSLRGHQETQYF	TGTGCCAGCAGCTTACGAGGGCATCAAGAGACCCAGTACTTC
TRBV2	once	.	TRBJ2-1	CASSEYRVNDNEQFF	TGTGCCAGCAGTGAATACAGGGTTAATGACAATGAGCAGTTCTTC
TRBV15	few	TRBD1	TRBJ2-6	CATSDRGAGANVLTF	TGTGCCACCAGCGACAGGGGGGCCGGGGCCAACGTCCTGACTTTC
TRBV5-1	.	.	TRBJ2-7	CASSWGGGRISYEQYF	TGCGCCAGCAGCTGGGGAGGTGGACGGATTTCCTACGAGCAGTACTTC
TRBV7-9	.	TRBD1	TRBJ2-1	CASNDSGGQGAGNEQFF	TGTGCCAGCAACGATTCGGGGGGACAGGGGGCAGGAAATGAGCAGTTCTTC
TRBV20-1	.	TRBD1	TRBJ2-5	CSAYDRGAQYF	TGCAGTGCTTACGACAGGGGGGCCCAGTACTTC
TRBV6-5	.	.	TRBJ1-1	CASSYGFAVTEAFF	TGTGCCAGCAGTTACGGGTTCGCGGTCACTGAAGCTTTCTTT
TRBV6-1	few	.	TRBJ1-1	CASSTDRHTEAFF	TGTGCCAGCAGTACCGACAGACACACTGAAGCTTTCTTT
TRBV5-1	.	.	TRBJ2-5	CASNVEETQYF	TGCGCCAGCAATGTCGAAGAGACCCAGTACTTC
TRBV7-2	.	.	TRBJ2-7	CASSQRSRAGDEQYF	TGTGCCAGCAGTCAGCGATCTCGGGCAGGGGACGAGCAGTACTTC
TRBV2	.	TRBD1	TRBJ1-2	CASSGPTGFYGYTF	TGTGCCAGCAGTGGCCCGACAGGGTTCTATGGCTACACCTTC
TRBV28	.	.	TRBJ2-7	CASTLGRTASYEQYF	TGTGCCAGCACCTTAGGTAGGACAGCCTCCTACGAGCAGTACTTC
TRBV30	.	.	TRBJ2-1	CAWRGYNEQFF	TGTGCCTGGCGCGGCTACAATGAGCAGTTCTTC
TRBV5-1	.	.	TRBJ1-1	CASSLAGLRGAFF	TGCGCCAGCAGCTTGGCAGGGTTAAGGGGAGCTTTCTTT
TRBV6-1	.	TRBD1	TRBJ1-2	CASSGDRADDYGYTF	TGTGCCAGCAGTGGGGACAGGGCGGATGACTATGGCTACACCTTC
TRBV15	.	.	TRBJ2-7	CATGGPLAQYF	TGTGCCACCGGAGGCCCCCTCGCGCAGTACTTC
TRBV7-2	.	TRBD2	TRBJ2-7	CASSLAGVGSGAYEQYF	TGTGCCAGCAGCCTAGCGGGAGTGGGATCCGGGGCCTACGAGCAGTACTTC
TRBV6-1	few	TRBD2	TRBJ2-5	CASRSLAGRETQYF	TGTGCCAGCAGGTCACTAGCGGGGAGGGAGACCCAGTACTTC
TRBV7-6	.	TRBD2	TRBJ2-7	CASSAGTSGGNEQYF	TGTGCCAGCAGCGCCGGGACTAGCGGGGGGAACGAGCAGTACTTC
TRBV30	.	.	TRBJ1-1	CAWSLQVNTEAFF	TGTGCCTGGAGTCTACAGGTGAACACTGAAGCTTTCTTT